This T cell receptor beta chain is drawn from a study of T cell responses to AZD1222 COVID-19 vaccine. Broader study findings: The study identified only six AZD1222 recipients as seropositive at baseline.

This clone was detected once. No antigen is known for it. Data came from immunoSEQ multiplex PCR; TCRdb stores just in-frame clones and leaves some out. The sample has some 150,000 clones, roughly four fifths seen once; the top ten hold roughly 4.3%. V lost 5 bases to trimming and J lost 2 bases, with 10 bases between them. The CDR3 has 14 amino acids. Germline assignment: CDR1 SNHLY and CDR2 FYNNEI. The gene calls are TRBV2 and TRBJ1-3; possible D gene TRBD1, 5 bases. Specimen: peripheral blood, collected on day 0 of MenACWY control vaccination. The receptor was isolated from an adult in good health. The DNA for the CDR3 is TGTGCCAGCAGTATACTGGGGCCTGGAAACACCATATATTTT. Encoded protein: CASSILGPGNTIYF.